This TCR beta chain was recorded in a study of blood T cell repertoires in COVID-19. In the study overall: Sites across the United States, Italy and Spain contributed samples from acute and convalescent COVID-19.

Methods used by the authors: Reference gene primer amplification in the assay estimated nucleated cell counts. Profiling relied on immunoSEQ multiplex PCR, and the TCRdb table lists in-frame clones only, not all of them. V, J and clone size derive from that table, while D and trimming were established from the DNA sequence. Of 130,000 to 150,000 clones in the sample, around nine tenths were seen once. The CDR3 is made up of 15 amino acids. Germline assignment: CDR1 LNHDA and CDR2 SQIVND (reference sequence). Trimming shortened V by 3 bases and J by 3 bases, and 15 bases separated the two germline ends.

The source is a human donor in a cohort sampled during active COVID-19. Material: peripheral blood. The V call is TRBV19, the J call TRBJ2-7, with a possible D match to TRBD1 (6 bases). CDR3 in DNA: TGTGCCAGTAGTATTTCGGTGGCCAGGGGCTACGAGCAGTACTTC. Amino acids: CASSISVARGYEQYF.